The entry below gives a single TCR delta chain sequence along with its context. As yet, its antigen is unknown. Other DNA sequences in this specimen translate into the identical CDR3. The CDR3 is made up of 16 amino acids. Germline V lookup: CDR1 GEAIGNYY, CDR2 EKD. Trimming cost V 0 bases and J 0 bases; bases outside gene matches: 5. This entry belongs to a study of Vδ1+ human thymocytes. Sequences come from RNA converted to cDNA by reverse transcription. Pooled V-gene forward primers with one constant-region reverse primer generated the CDR3 amplicons by multiplex PCR. TCRdb re-called clones from the multiplex PCR reads via CATT. The sample contains about 55,000 delta-chain clones, 15% of which appear only once. Broader study findings: In the thymus, TRG and TRD repertoires looked highly polyclonal with Gaussian CDR3 lengths.

This clonotype was sampled from a boy less than two years old who had congenital heart surgery. The sample taken for sequencing was Vdelta1+ gamma-delta thymocytes from the thymus. Subset of the sample: FACS-sorted CD3+ TCRalphabeta- TCRVdelta1+ TCRVdelta2- thymocytes. The chain joins TRDV2 to TRDJ1, with TRDD3 identical over 8 bases. CDR3 sequence: CACDTSGGTYTDKLIF. CDR3 nucleotides: TGTGCCTGTGACACCTCTGGGGGAACGTACACCGATAAACTCATCTTT.